The clone carrying this TCR beta chain was counted a single time. Its cognate antigen is unknown. The data originate from a study of blood T cells in healthy people across ages. Regarding the study as a whole: The long-lived group displayed more naive CD4+ cells, plus higher diversity, than the aged donors did. Because donor CMV status was unknown, expanded clonotype changes were possibly confounded.

The CDR3 spans 16 residues. The V end was cut by 0 bases, the J end by 13 bases, with 25 bases between. CDR1 is SGHRS, CDR2 YFSETQ, per germline. A second PCR, run for about 7 to 11 cycles, used a sample-barcoded 5' primer plus a J-beta primer mix. Each cDNA molecule carried a tag from a template-switch adaptor that contained 12 random nucleotides. A single record per CDR3 protein comes from TCRdb applying MiXCR to the 5' RACE reads. The top ten clones hold about 2.9% of a sample with around 800,000 distinct CDR3 sequences, around a quarter of them seen once. This sample also belongs to another study, concerning T cells of mothers and their children.

The TCR comes from a boy aged 10-17 years in good health. The chain couples TRBV5-1 to TRBJ2-5; maybe TRBD2 (6 bases). Sequenced input: blood. The CDR3, as DNA: TGCGCCAGCAGCTTGGGTTGGAGGGGCCAAGGTTACGAGCTGTACTTC. Protein sequence: CASSLGWRGQGYELYF.